The sample holds a few counts of the clone carrying this T cell receptor (beta chain). Its antigen is as yet unknown. V was pared by 1 base and J by 8 bases, with 12 bases of the junction left unmatched. CDR3 length: 16 amino acids. The germline V gene encodes CDR1 SGHAT and CDR2 FQDESV (reference sequence). This sample was included in a study of beta chain features in type 1 diabetes. Of the isolated RNA, all was reverse transcribed, and so the sequenced material was expressed TCRB transcripts. The protocol was immunoSEQ multiplex PCR, while the TCRdb copy is restricted to in-frame clones and leaves out a portion. The sample includes hundreds of thousands of clones, around 9.9% of them seen just once. The study's findings and limits: Cells that show high TCR expression could be over-represented by cDNA sequencing. Shortening that was moderate but significant affected the TCRB CDR3s of Type 1 diabetes patients in all four CD4+ subsets.

The chain uses TRBV11-1 and TRBJ1-2; TRBD1 aligns across 8 bases. The sequence derives from a man younger than 40 with type 1 diabetes. The sample comprised naive CD4+ T cells from blood. The CDR3, as DNA: TGTGCCAGCAGCTTAGGCGGTGGGACAGGACGCCGCGGCTACACCTTC. This codes for CASSLGGGTGRRGYTF.